One and the same sample provided the 20 T cell receptor beta chains below, sequenced in a study of cytomegalovirus exposure and HLA in healthy donors. Primers included in the PCR were 60 Vbeta and 13 Jbeta primers. The assay was immunoSEQ multiplex PCR, and TCRdb's table has in-frame clones only and misses some. The ten most abundant clones cover approximately 2.4% of a sample with 120,000 to 150,000 clones. Material for sequencing was PBMCs. The source of these receptors is a man aged 35-49 years in good health and CMV-seronegative.

The CDR3 loop is CASSPGWDRENTF. In nucleotides, the CDR3 is TGTGCCAGCAGCCCCGGCTGGGACAGGGAAAACACCTTC. The chain employs TRBV7-8 and TRBJ1-2; 9 nucleotides match TRBD1. The CDR3 is made up of 13 amino acids. From germline, CDR1 is SGHVS and CDR2 FQNEAQ. Unmatched junction bases numbered 10, after V lost 5 bases and J lost 12 bases.

The chain carries TRBV7-9 and TRBJ1-1; possibly TRBD1 for D (6 bases). V was shortened by 0 bases and J by 1 base, with 9 bases between the two germline ends. CDR1 SEHNR and CDR2 FQNEAQ come from the germline V gene (reference sequence). CDR3 length equals 15 residues. CDR3 sequence: CASSLAETGNTEAFF. The CDR3, as DNA: TGTGCCAGCAGCTTAGCGGAGACAGGGAACACTGAAGCTTTCTTT.

The rearrangement uses TRBV6-1 and TRBJ2-7; possible D gene TRBD2, 5 bases. This CDR3 has 14 residues. CDR1 MNHNS and CDR2 SASEGT come from the germline V gene. Deletions cut 10 bases from V and 6 bases from J, with 22 bases between. This CDR3 is CATHQRGPWGEQYF. The CDR3 DNA sequence: TGTGCCACCCATCAACGGGGTCCTTGGGGCGAGCAGTACTTC.

V usage is TRBV7-9 and J usage is TRBJ2-2, with D possibly matching TRBD1 (6 bases). V was trimmed by 5 bases and J by 5 bases, leaving 18 bases between them. Germline assignment: CDR1 SEHNR and CDR2 FQNEAQ (reference sequence). This CDR3 region has 16 residues. The CDR3 sequence is CASSVQGPRGTGELFF. The CDR3 DNA follows: TGTGCCAGCAGCGTCCAGGGGCCGCGCGGTACCGGGGAGCTGTTTTTT.

V usage is TRBV5-1 and J usage is TRBJ2-7, with 12 positions matching TRBD2. J lost 1 base, V lost 4 bases, and 3 bases had no gene match. The germline V gene has CDR1 SGHRS and CDR2 YFSETQ. The CDR3 has 15 residues. CDR3 coding DNA: TGCGCCAGCAGCCAAGGACTAGCGGGATCCTACGAGCAGTACTTC. It is translated as CASSQGLAGSYEQYF.

This chain joins TRBV4-3 and TRBJ2-1, with D unclear. V lost 0 bases and J 0 bases, leaving 9 bases between the germline ends. The CDR3 has 16 residues. The germline V gene encodes CDR1 LGHNA and CDR2 YSLEER. CDR3 protein: CASSQEELSSYNEQFF. As DNA, the CDR3 is TGCGCCAGCAGCCAAGAAGAGCTGAGCTCCTACAATGAGCAGTTCTTC.

With regard to this clone: Distinct nucleotide sequences in the sample also encode this CDR3. This chain uses TRBV5-1 with TRBJ1-2; D unresolved. Germline V gene data show CDR1 as SGHRS and CDR2 as YFSETQ. The CDR3 covers 13 residues. Trimming removed 1 base from V and 0 bases from J, with 4 bases in between. The CDR3 reads CASSLTANYGYTF. CDR3 nucleotide sequence: TGCGCCAGCAGCTTGACAGCTAACTATGGCTACACCTTC. The full variable domain, rest sourced from reference TRBV5-1 and TRBJ1-2, is KAGVTQTPRYLIKTRGQQVTLSCSPISGHRSVSWYQQTPGQGLQFLFEYFSETQRNKGNFPGRFSGRQFSNSRSEMNVSTLELGDSALYLCASSLTANYGYTFGSGTRLTVV.

The chain joins TRBV29-1 to TRBJ1-1; no clear D gene. The CDR3 sequence is 12 residues long. CDR1 is SQVTM and CDR2 is ANQGSEA in the germline V gene. The V and J ends lost 6 bases and 2 bases respectively, with 10 bases between them. CDR3 nucleotide sequence: TGCAGCGTCTCTTCGGGTAACACTGAAGCTTTCTTT. It codes for CSVSSGNTEAFF.

J is TRBJ1-1 and V is TRBV7-9, with D perhaps TRBD1 (5 bases). V was clipped by 6 bases and J by 6 bases, with 20 bases between them. The CDR3 loop spans 15 amino acids. Germline CDR1 SEHNR, CDR2 FQNEAQ (reference sequence). The CDR3 sequence is CASSFSQGHGAEAFF. Written as DNA, the CDR3 is TGTGCCAGCAGTTTCTCCCAGGGCCATGGGGCTGAAGCTTTCTTT.

This rearrangement joins TRBV18 to TRBJ2-2; the D gene is possibly TRBD1 (6 bases). CDR1 is KGHSH, CDR2 LQKENI, per germline. V was pared by 3 bases and J by 1 base, with 9 bases between. The CDR3 has 15 amino acids. The CDR3 DNA is TGTGCCAGCTCACCTGAGACAGGGAACACCGGGGAGCTGTTTTTT. It translates to CASSPETGNTGELFF.

The gene calls are TRBV6-6 and TRBJ2-4; D is unclear. The V and J ends lost 7 bases and 1 base respectively, with 5 bases between them. Germline loops: CDR1 MNHNY, CDR2 SVGAGI (reference sequence). The CDR3 spans 12 residues. The CDR3 reads CASTRAKNIQYF. CDR3 DNA: TGTGCCAGCACGCGGGCCAAAAACATTCAGTACTTC.

V usage is TRBV27 and J usage is TRBJ2-1, with a tentative D call TRBD2 (5 bases). Per germline, CDR1 MNHEY and CDR2 SMNVEV (reference sequence). This CDR3 has 14 amino acids. V lost 4 bases to trimming and J lost 0 bases, with 7 bases between them. CDR3 sequence reads: CASSSEGSYNEQFF. For the CDR3, the DNA is TGTGCCAGCAGTTCCGAGGGCTCCTACAATGAGCAGTTCTTC.

The V gene is TRBV10-3, the J gene TRBJ2-2, with 12 bases lining up with TRBD1. Germline CDR1 and CDR2: ENHRY and SYGVKD. This CDR3 has 15 residues. V lost 5 bases, J lost 6 bases, and 4 bases stayed unmatched. This chain's CDR3 is CAISQGQGAAGELFF. CDR3 nucleotides: TGTGCCATCAGTCAGGGACAGGGGGCGGCCGGGGAGCTGTTTTTT.

The chain links TRBV2 to TRBJ2-3; possible D gene TRBD1, 5 bases. V was clipped by 5 bases and J by 3 bases, with 12 bases between them. Germline values: CDR1 SNHLY, CDR2 FYNNEI. The CDR3 consists of 14 residues. CDR3 nucleotides: TGTGCCAGCAGTCTCGGACGGACAACAGATACGCAGTATTTT. Amino acid sequence: CASSLGRTTDTQYF.

The rearrangement uses TRBV7-9 and TRBJ1-2; TRBD1 matches 9 bases. This CDR3 spans 14 amino acids. Trimming removed 5 bases from V and 4 bases from J; junction bases left unmatched: 5. CDR1 and CDR2 from the germline V gene are SEHNR and FQNEAQ (reference sequence). CDR3 loop: CASSVGQGFYGYTF. DNA of the CDR3: TGTGCCAGCAGCGTGGGACAGGGTTTCTATGGCTACACCTTC.

The chain combines TRBV5-6 with TRBJ2-2; 11 positions agree with TRBD2. This CDR3 is 14 amino acids long. Trimming cost V 8 bases and J 3 bases; bases outside gene matches: 3. The germline V gene has CDR1 SGHDT and CDR2 YYEEEE. CDR3 sequence: CASRLAGYTGELFF. As DNA, the CDR3 is TGTGCCAGTCGACTAGCGGGGTACACCGGGGAGCTGTTTTTT.

V and J are TRBV10-3 and TRBJ2-3; 9 positions agree with TRBD2. Germline CDR1 ENHRY, CDR2 SYGVKD. CDR3 length: 14 residues. The V and J ends lost 6 bases and 4 bases, in that order; junction bases with no gene match: 5. CDR3: CAIRPSGGSDTQYF. The CDR3 DNA reads as TGTGCCATCAGACCGAGCGGGGGGTCAGATACGCAGTATTTT.

The J gene is TRBJ2-2, the V gene TRBV5-6; D gene uncertain. Trimming shortened V by 3 bases and J by 2 bases, and 14 bases separated the two germline ends. Germline V CDR1 and CDR2: SGHDT, YYEEEE. The CDR3 totals 16 residues. The CDR3 loop is CASSSYQTLNTGELFF. CDR3 sequence (DNA): TGTGCCAGCAGCTCCTACCAGACACTTAACACCGGGGAGCTGTTTTTT. Complete variable domain (other parts from reference TRBV5-6 and TRBJ2-2): DAGVTQSPTHLIKTRGQQVTLRCSPKSGHDTVSWYQQALGQGPQFIFQYYEEEERQRGNFPDRFSGHQFPNYSSELNVNALLLGDSALYLCASSSYQTLNTGELFFGEGSRLTVL.

The DNA for the CDR3 is TGTGCCAGCAGCTTTAGCGGGGGGGCCGACGAGCAGTACTTC. This translates into CASSFSGGADEQYF. This rearrangement joins TRBV5-4 to TRBJ2-7, with 11 bases identical to TRBD2. The germline V gene has CDR1 SGHNT and CDR2 YYREEE (reference sequence). The CDR3 is 14 amino acids. After removal of 2 bases from V and 5 bases from J, the junction contained 3 bases not matched to a gene.

The chain carries TRBV6-1 and TRBJ1-1; tentatively, D is TRBD1 (5 bases). CDR3 size: 15 residues. V was shortened by 10 bases and J by 1 base, with 19 bases between the two germline ends. Germline-derived CDR1 and CDR2 are MNHNS and SASEGT. The CDR3 sequence: CATQWGRQKNTEAFF. CDR3 bases: TGTGCCACCCAATGGGGTAGACAGAAGAACACTGAAGCTTTCTTT.